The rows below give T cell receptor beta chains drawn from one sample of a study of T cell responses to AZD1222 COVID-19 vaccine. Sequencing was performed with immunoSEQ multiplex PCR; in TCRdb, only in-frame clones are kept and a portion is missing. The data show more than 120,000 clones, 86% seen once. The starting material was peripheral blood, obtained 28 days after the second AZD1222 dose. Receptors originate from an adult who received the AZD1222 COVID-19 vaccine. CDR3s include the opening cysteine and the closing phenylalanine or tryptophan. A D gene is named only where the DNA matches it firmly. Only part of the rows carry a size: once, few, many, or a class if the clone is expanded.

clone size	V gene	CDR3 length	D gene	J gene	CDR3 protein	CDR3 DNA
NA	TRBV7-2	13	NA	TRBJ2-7	CASSLGTVEQQYF	TGTGCCAGCAGCTTAGGAACCGTTGAGCAGCAGTACTTC
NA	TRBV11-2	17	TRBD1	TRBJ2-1	CASSLASPGGGSNEQFF	TGTGCCAGCAGCTTAGCCTCCCCAGGGGGCGGAAGCAATGAGCAGTTCTTC
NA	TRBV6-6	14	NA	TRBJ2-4	CASSRSGGQNIQYF	TGTGCCAGCAGTCGATCCGGGGGCCAAAACATTCAGTACTTC
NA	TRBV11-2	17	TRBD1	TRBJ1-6	CASSKGAGAAYNSPLHF	TGTGCCAGCAGCAAGGGGGCAGGGGCAGCCTATAATTCACCCCTCCACTTT
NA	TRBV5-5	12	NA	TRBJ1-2	CASSLEGYGYTF	TGTGCCAGCAGCTTGGAGGGCTATGGCTACACCTTC
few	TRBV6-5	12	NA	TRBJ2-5	CASNRVQETQYF	TGTGCCAGCAACAGGGTTCAAGAGACCCAGTACTTC
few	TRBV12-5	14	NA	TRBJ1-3	CASGSDSSGNTIYF	TGTGCTAGTGGTTCGGACAGCTCTGGAAACACCATATATTTT
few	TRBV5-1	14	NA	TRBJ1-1	CASSSVPIGTEAFF	TGCGCCAGCAGCTCGGTCCCAATAGGCACTGAAGCTTTCTTT
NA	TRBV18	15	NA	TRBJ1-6	CASSPGSSYNSPLHF	TGTGCCAGCTCCCCGGGGAGCTCCTATAATTCACCCCTCCACTTT
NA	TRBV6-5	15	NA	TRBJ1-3	CASCPYDGNGNTIYF	TGTGCCAGCTGCCCCTATGACGGTAATGGAAACACCATATATTTT
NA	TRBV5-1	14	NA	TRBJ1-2	CASSAVGVDYGYTF	TGCGCCAGCAGCGCCGTTGGGGTCGACTATGGCTACACCTTC
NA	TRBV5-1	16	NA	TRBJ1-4	CASSLEGPGGNEKLFF	TGCGCCAGCAGCTTGGAAGGGCCGGGGGGTAATGAAAAACTGTTTTTT
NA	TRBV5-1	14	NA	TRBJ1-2	CASSLGQADDGYTF	TGCGCCAGCAGCTTGGGACAGGCTGACGATGGCTACACCTTC
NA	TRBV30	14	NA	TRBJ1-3	CAWERGTSGNTIYF	TGTGCCTGGGAACGGGGGACCTCTGGAAACACCATATATTTT
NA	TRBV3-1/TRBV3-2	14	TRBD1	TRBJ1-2	CASSDRTGIYGYTF	TGTGCCAGCAGCGATAGGACAGGGATCTATGGCTACACCTTC
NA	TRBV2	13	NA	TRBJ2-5	CASRDRSHETQYF	TGTGCCAGCAGAGACAGGTCACACGAGACCCAGTACTTC
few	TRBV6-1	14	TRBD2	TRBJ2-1	CASSERGGLNEQFF	TGTGCCAGCAGTGAACGGGGGGGGCTCAATGAGCAGTTCTTC
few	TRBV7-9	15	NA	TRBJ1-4	CASSLAAGYDEKLFF	TGTGCCAGCAGCTTAGCGGCAGGGTACGATGAAAAACTGTTTTTT
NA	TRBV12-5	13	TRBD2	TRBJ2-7	CASHLAGSYEQYF	TGTGCTAGCCACCTAGCGGGATCCTACGAGCAGTACTTC
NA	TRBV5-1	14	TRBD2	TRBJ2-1	CASSYGTTAYEQFF	TGCGCCAGCAGCTACGGGACTACGGCGTATGAGCAGTTCTTC
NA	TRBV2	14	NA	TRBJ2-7	CASSEDQYLFEQYF	TGTGCCAGCAGTGAAGATCAATACCTTTTCGAGCAGTACTTC
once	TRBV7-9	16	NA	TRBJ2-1	CASSLGNRQLYNEQFF	TGTGCCAGCAGCCTAGGGAACAGGCAACTCTACAATGAGCAGTTCTTC
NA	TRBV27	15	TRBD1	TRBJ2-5	CASSLASGGAETQYF	TGTGCCAGCAGTTTGGCGTCAGGGGGCGCCGAGACCCAGTACTTC
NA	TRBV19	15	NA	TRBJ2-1	CASRSSRGIEDEQFF	TGTGCCAGTAGGTCTTCCAGGGGTATTGAGGATGAGCAGTTCTTC
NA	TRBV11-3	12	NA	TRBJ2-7	CASSLVGGEQYF	TGTGCCAGCAGCTTAGTTGGGGGCGAGCAGTACTTC
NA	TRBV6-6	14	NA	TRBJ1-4	CASNLQGFNEKLFF	TGTGCCAGCAACCTACAGGGTTTTAATGAAAAACTGTTTTTT
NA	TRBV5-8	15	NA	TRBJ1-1	CASSPEGGQDTEAFF	TGTGCCAGCAGCCCTGAGGGGGGGCAGGACACTGAAGCTTTCTTT
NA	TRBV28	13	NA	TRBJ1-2	CASSLVQGRGYTF	TGTGCCAGCAGTTTAGTCCAGGGTCGGGGCTACACCTTC
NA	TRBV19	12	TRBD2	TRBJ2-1	CASSTLAGPQFF	TGTGCCAGTAGTACCTTAGCGGGTCCCCAGTTCTTC
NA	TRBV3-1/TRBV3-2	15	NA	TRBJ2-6	CASSPVWSGANVLTF	TGTGCCAGCAGCCCAGTCTGGTCTGGGGCCAACGTCCTGACTTTC
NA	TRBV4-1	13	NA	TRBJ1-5	CASSENSNQPQHF	TGCGCCAGCAGCGAAAATAGCAATCAGCCCCAGCATTTT
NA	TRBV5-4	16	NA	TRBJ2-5	CASSNPTARGSETQYF	TGTGCCAGCAGCAACCCCACGGCACGGGGGTCAGAGACCCAGTACTTC
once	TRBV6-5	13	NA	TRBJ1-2	CASTPRMRGGYTF	TGTGCCAGCACCCCGAGGATGAGGGGAGGCTACACCTTC
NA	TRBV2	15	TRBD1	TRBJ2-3	CASSRVRGRTDTQYF	TGTGCCAGCAGTAGGGTGAGGGGGCGCACAGATACGCAGTATTTT